The rows below give T cell receptor beta chains drawn from one sample of a study of sequential checkpoint blockade in melanoma. This table comes from immunoSEQ multiplex PCR, and its TCRdb copy is limited to in-frame clones, with some not included. The table has approximately 21,000 clones, roughly 80% seen once. The sample consisted of CD8+ T cells sorted from blood (inferred from file names), taken from a patient given nivolumab and ipilimumab in sequence. The receptors here all came from a human donor with melanoma. Both conserved end residues are part of each CDR3. The order of the fields is J gene, clone size, V gene, D gene, CDR3 DNA, CDR3 protein. D genes are given only for firm matches. Not every row has a clone size; where given, it reads once, few, many or a size class.

TRBJ2-2 | - | TRBV6-6 | - | TGTGCCAGCAGTTACGATAGGGCGGGCTCTGGGGAGCTGTTTTTT | CASSYDRAGSGELFF
TRBJ2-2 | - | TRBV7-6 | - | TGTGCCAGCAGCGTCGCAGGGGACGCCACCGGGGAGCTGTTTTTT | CASSVAGDATGELFF
TRBJ1-2 | - | TRBV29-1 | TRBD1 | TGCAGCGTTGAGATGACAGGGGCTGGCTATGGCTACACCTTC | CSVEMTGAGYGYTF
TRBJ2-2 | - | TRBV4-3 | TRBD1 | TGCGCCAGCAGCCAAGAGGGGACAGGGACCAACACCGGGGAGCTGTTTTTT | CASSQEGTGTNTGELFF
TRBJ2-1 | - | TRBV4-3 | TRBD1 | TGCGCCAGCAGCCAGGACAGGGTTAACAATGAGCAGTTCTTC | CASSQDRVNNEQFF
TRBJ1-1 | - | TRBV2 | - | TGTGCCAGCAGTGAGGGCAGGGGTACACGGTGGGACACTGAAGCTTTCTTT | CASSEGRGTRWDTEAFF
TRBJ2-7 | few | TRBV7-2 | - | TGTGCCAGCAGATGGACGGGAGAATACGAGCAGTACTTC | CASRWTGEYEQYF
TRBJ2-7 | - | TRBV13 | - | TGTGCCAGCAGCGGGAGGCTTGGCGTCGACTCCTACGAGCAGTACTTC | CASSGRLGVDSYEQYF
TRBJ2-7 | - | TRBV5-5 | - | TGTGCCAGCAGCTTTCCAGGGATATTCTACGAGCAGTACTTC | CASSFPGIFYEQYF
TRBJ1-1 | - | TRBV4-2 | TRBD1 | TGTGCCAGCAGCCAAGGACAGGGGACCACTGAAGCTTTCTTT | CASSQGQGTTEAFF
TRBJ1-2 | few | TRBV5-4 | - | TGTGCCAGCAGCCAAGACAGGAGACGTTCTAACTATGGCTACACCTTC | CASSQDRRRSNYGYTF
TRBJ2-2 | once | TRBV12-5 | - | TGTGCTAGTGGTTTTTTGGAAGGAGAGGACACCGGGGAGCTGTTTTTT | CASGFLEGEDTGELFF
TRBJ2-7 | - | TRBV11-2 | TRBD1 | TGTGCCAGCAGCTTAACAGGGGGCGGAAGCTCCTACGAGCAGTACTTC | CASSLTGGGSSYEQYF
TRBJ1-2 | - | TRBV25-1 | - | TGTGCCAGCAGCGGCCGAGGGTATGGCTACACCTTC | CASSGRGYGYTF
TRBJ1-4 | few | TRBV5-8 | - | TGTGCCAGCAGCTTCGGAAGGGGATATGAAAAACTGTTTTTT | CASSFGRGYEKLFF
TRBJ1-5 | - | TRBV5-8 | - | TGTGCCAGCAGCTATCAAGGGGGCAATCAGCCCCAGCATTTT | CASSYQGGNQPQHF
TRBJ2-7 | - | TRBV27 | - | TGTGCCAGCAGCCTCTTTACAGGGAATCAGGACGAGCAGTACTTC | CASSLFTGNQDEQYF
TRBJ2-2 | - | TRBV7-8 | TRBD2 | TGTGCCAGCAGCCGACTAGCGGGGGTCCTCACCGGGGAGCTGTTTTTT | CASSRLAGVLTGELFF
TRBJ2-5 | - | TRBV5-5 | TRBD2 | TGTGCCAGCAGCTTGGACGGCGAGGGCGGGGGAGGCTACCCCGGAGAGACCCAGTACTTC | CASSLDGEGGGGYPGETQYF
TRBJ1-1 | - | TRBV4-3 | - | TGCGCCAGCAGCCGGAGGGCGGGCATGAACACTGAAGCTTTCTTT | CASSRRAGMNTEAFF
TRBJ1-2 | once | TRBV6-5 | - | TGTGCCACCTTAAACGGTTCCCCTAACTATGGCTACACCTTC | CATLNGSPNYGYTF
TRBJ1-2 | - | TRBV6-1 | TRBD1 | TGTGCCAGCAGTGAAACCGACAGGGGGCTTAATGGCTACACCTTC | CASSETDRGLNGYTF
TRBJ1-6 | - | TRBV11-1 | TRBD1 | TGTGCCAGCAGCCCGGGACAGGGCATGTTGGCCCTCCACTTT | CASSPGQGMLALHF
TRBJ2-7 | - | TRBV19 | - | TGTGCCAGTAGCCCCGCGGGATGGGACGAGACCCTCGAGCAGTACTTC | CASSPAGWDETLEQYF
TRBJ2-5 | - | TRBV5-1 | TRBD1 | TGCGCCAGCAGCCGATGGACAGGGGGATCAGAGACCCAGTACTTC | CASSRWTGGSETQYF
TRBJ1-1 | - | TRBV27 | TRBD1 | TGTGCCAGCAGAGTTCAGGGGGCGCAAACTGAAGCTTTCTTT | CASRVQGAQTEAFF
TRBJ2-7 | - | TRBV7-9 | - | TGTGCCAGCGCTGTCGCCTACGAGCAGTACTTC | CASAVAYEQYF
TRBJ2-1 | once | TRBV4-2 | TRBD2 | TGTGCCAGCAGCCTTCGACTAGCGGGTTACAATGAGCAGTTCTTC | CASSLRLAGYNEQFF
TRBJ2-1 | - | TRBV15 | TRBD2 | TGTGCCACCAGCAGCAGACTAGCGCGAGACAATGAGCAGTTCTTC | CATSSRLARDNEQFF
TRBJ1-1 | - | TRBV6-5 | - | TGTGCCAGCAGTTACTCGGGAGGCACTGAAGCTTTCTTT | CASSYSGGTEAFF
TRBJ1-1 | - | TRBV6-6 | - | TGTGCCAGCTGGCGGCAGGGGAACACTGAAGCTTTCTTT | CASWRQGNTEAFF
TRBJ2-7 | - | TRBV11-2 | TRBD1 | TGTGCCAGCAGCTTAACCCCCGGGACAGGGGGATACGAGCAGTACTTC | CASSLTPGTGGYEQYF
TRBJ1-6 | - | TRBV27 | - | TGTGCCAGCAGTTTAGGACTCCTGAATTCACCCCTCCACTTT | CASSLGLLNSPLHF
TRBJ2-7 | - | TRBV14 | - | TGTGCCAGCAGCCAAGATTGGGACACTTCCTACGAGCAGTACTTC | CASSQDWDTSYEQYF
TRBJ2-5 | - | TRBV2 | TRBD2 | TGTGCCAGCAGTGAAGGCGGGGGGCAAGGGACCCAGTACTTC | CASSEGGGQGTQYF
TRBJ2-1 | - | TRBV7-9 | TRBD2 | TGTGCCGGCCGAAGCGGGAGCTCCTACAATGAGCAGTTCTTC | CAGRSGSSYNEQFF
TRBJ1-4 | - | TRBV28 | - | TGTGCCAGCAGTTTCATTGCAGGGGTATATGAAAAACTGTTTTTT | CASSFIAGVYEKLFF
TRBJ2-7 | - | TRBV5-1 | TRBD1 | TGCGCCAGCAGCCCCTCCGGGACAGTCTACGAGCAGTACTTC | CASSPSGTVYEQYF
TRBJ1-4 | - | TRBV9 | - | TGTGCCAGCAGCGTTGGGGCAGTAGAAAAACTGTTTTTT | CASSVGAVEKLFF
TRBJ2-5 | - | TRBV9 | TRBD1 | TGTGCCAGCAGCCCTGCGACAGGGTCTGGAGAGACCCAGTACTTC | CASSPATGSGETQYF
TRBJ1-5 | - | TRBV7-6 | TRBD1 | TGTGCCAGCAGCTCTGGGACAGGGCGTCAGCCCCAGCATTTT | CASSSGTGRQPQHF
TRBJ2-7 | - | TRBV5-8 | TRBD2 | TGTGCCAGCAGCCAAGATCAGGCTAGCGGGGAACTCGCCTACGAGCAGTACTTC | CASSQDQASGELAYEQYF
TRBJ2-7 | - | TRBV28 | - | TGTGCCAGCAGTTTTTCTACCTACGAGCAGTACTTC | CASSFSTYEQYF
TRBJ2-6 | - | TRBV19 | - | TGTGCCAGTAGTATAGGCCCACAGATCTCTGGGGCCAACGTCCTGACTTTC | CASSIGPQISGANVLTF
TRBJ2-7 | - | TRBV7-9 | TRBD1 | TGTGCCAGCAGCTTAAGTGTGGACAGGCCTTACGAGCAGTACTTC | CASSLSVDRPYEQYF
TRBJ1-5 | - | TRBV4-2 | - | TGTGCCAGCAGCCCAGGTAATTTTGCGAATCAGCCCCAGCATTTT | CASSPGNFANQPQHF
TRBJ2-5 | - | TRBV28 | TRBD1 | TGTGCCAGCAGTAAACGACAGGGAAGGGTCGGAGAGACCCAGTACTTC | CASSKRQGRVGETQYF
TRBJ2-1 | - | TRBV7-2 | - | TGTGCCAGCAGCTTAGCGCCGGGACACTATAGGAATGAGCAGTTCTTC | CASSLAPGHYRNEQFF
TRBJ1-2 | - | TRBV10-3 | TRBD1 | TGTGCCATCAGTGTGGTAGAGGGGGCAGGGTATGGCTACACCTTC | CAISVVEGAGYGYTF
TRBJ2-2 | - | TRBV29-1 | - | TGCAGCACGACAGGCGACACCGGGGAGCTGTTTTTT | CSTTGDTGELFF
TRBJ1-1 | - | TRBV19 | - | TGTGCCAGTAGTATCTCGGTGAACACTGAAGCTTTCTTT | CASSISVNTEAFF
TRBJ2-7 | - | TRBV28 | - | TGTGCCAGCAGTTTGGTGGCTAGCGACAGCTCCTACGAGCAGTACTTC | CASSLVASDSSYEQYF
TRBJ2-3 | - | TRBV7-9 | - | TGTGCCAGCAGCCTCGGTCGTCCTAACACAGATACGCAGTATTTT | CASSLGRPNTDTQYF
TRBJ2-1 | - | TRBV10-2 | - | TGCGCCAGCAGTGGTACAGACCCAAATGAGCAGTTCTTC | CASSGTDPNEQFF
TRBJ2-5 | - | TRBV29-1 | - | TGCAGCGTTCTAACAGGGAGCGGCCCCCAAGAGACCCGGTACTTC | CSVLTGSGPQETRYF
TRBJ2-2 | - | TRBV29-1 | TRBD2 | TGCACCACCCGGGGGGGGACCGGGGAGCTGTTTTTT | CTTRGGTGELFF
TRBJ2-3 | few | TRBV6-4 | TRBD2 | TGTGCCAGCAGTGACTCGGATCTAGCGGGGGCCTCTAAGGATACGCAGTATTTT | CASSDSDLAGASKDTQYF
TRBJ2-1 | few | TRBV13 | - | TGTGCCAGCAGCCCCAGGTCGACGGACAATGAGCAGTTCTTC | CASSPRSTDNEQFF
TRBJ2-3 | few | TRBV30 | - | TGTGCCTGGAGTGCCGGACAGTTTTGGACAGATACGCAGTATTTT | CAWSAGQFWTDTQYF
TRBJ1-5 | - | TRBV28 | - | TGTGCCAGCAGTTTGAGCTCCGGGACAAGCAATCAGCCCCAGCATTTT | CASSLSSGTSNQPQHF